These 30 T cell receptor beta chains share one sample of origin, sequenced in a study of blood T cell repertoires in COVID-19. Profiled with immunoSEQ multiplex PCR; TCRdb holds only in-frame clones, not every one. Among 250,000 or so clones listed, approximately 84% were seen once. Input material: PBMCs or T cells enriched from blood (not recorded which). The receptors were sampled from a man aged 45-65 years who had recovered from COVID-19.

The chain has TRBV6-5 and TRBJ1-1; D gene ambiguous. The ends were cut back, 7 bases at V and 7 bases at J, with 13 bases in the middle. The length of the CDR3 is 12 residues. The germline CDR1 and CDR2 sequences are MNHEY and SVGAGI. The CDR3 reads CASTAWEGEAFF. CDR3 nucleotides: TGTGCCAGCACCGCCTGGGAGGGTGAAGCTTTCTTT.

The V call is TRBV7-9, the J call TRBJ2-5; TRBD1 matches 7 bases. This CDR3 comprises 13 residues. Trimming at V came to 6 bases and at J to 2 bases, leaving 3 bases not matched to a gene. CDR1 SEHNR and CDR2 FQNEAQ come from the germline V gene (reference sequence). In DNA form, the CDR3 reads TGTGCCAGCAGATGGACAGGACAAGAGACCCAGTACTTC. Translation gives CASRWTGQETQYF.

The chain carries TRBV10-2 and TRBJ2-7; 7 bases fit TRBD2. The CDR3 runs to 13 residues. CDR1 WSHSY and CDR2 SAAADI come from the germline V gene. V gave up 10 bases and J gave up 2 bases; unmatched junction bases: 8. In DNA form, the CDR3 reads TGCGCCATTTCAGCGGGATGGACCTACGAGCAGTACTTC. This gives the protein CAISAGWTYEQYF.

The chain combines TRBV5-6 with TRBJ1-2; D unresolved. The length of the CDR3 is 12 residues. Per germline, CDR1 SGHDT and CDR2 YYEEEE. V was shortened by 4 bases and J by 4 bases, with 8 bases between the two germline ends. The CDR3 bases are TGTGCCAGCAGCCCGGGTTTCTATGGCTACACCTTC. It codes for CASSPGFYGYTF. The full variable domain, in which reference TRBV5-6 and TRBJ1-2 provide the parts outside the CDR3, is DAGVTQSPTHLIKTRGQQVTLRCSPKSGHDTVSWYQQALGQGPQFIFQYYEEEERQRGNFPDRFSGHQFPNYSSELNVNALLLGDSALYLCASSPGFYGYTFGSGTRLTVV.

The chain recombines TRBV9 with TRBJ2-7; a weak D match, TRBD2 (5 bases). The CDR3 covers 15 residues. Germline CDR1 reads SGDLS; CDR2 reads YYNGEE. V gave up 0 bases and J gave up 3 bases, with 13 bases separating them. CDR3 in amino acids: CASSVDLAASYEQYF. DNA for the CDR3: TGTGCCAGCAGCGTAGATCTAGCAGCTAGCTACGAGCAGTACTTC.

This clone was observed a single time. The J gene is TRBJ2-3, the V gene TRBV10-1; 14 bases agree with TRBD2. This CDR3 is built from 18 residues. Germline trimming cut 5 bases from V and 2 bases from J; bases unmatched to any gene: 9. Per the germline V gene, CDR1 is WNHNN and CDR2 is SYGVQD (reference sequence). This CDR3 reads CASSRTSGGFHPTDTQYF. CDR3 nucleotide sequence: TGCGCCAGCAGTAGGACTAGCGGGGGGTTTCACCCCACAGATACGCAGTATTTT.

The table lists this clone with a few counts. This chain connects TRBV5-6 to TRBJ1-2, with 8 nucleotides matching TRBD1. CDR1 is SGHDT and CDR2 is YYEEEE in the germline V gene. The V gene end was trimmed by 3 bases and the J gene end by 2 bases; junction bases not matched to a gene: 9. The CDR3 extends over 16 amino acids. CDR3 loop: CASSYGQGGSNYGYTF. The CDR3 DNA sequence: TGTGCCAGCAGCTACGGACAGGGAGGATCGAACTATGGCTACACCTTC.

The chain is built from TRBV11-2 and TRBJ2-2; 8 nucleotides agree with TRBD2. J lost 4 bases, V lost 0 bases, and 1 base had no gene match. There are 15 residues in the CDR3. Germline CDR1 and CDR2: SGHAT and FQNNGV. The CDR3: CASSLDGGATGELFF. The CDR3, as DNA: TGTGCCAGCAGCTTAGACGGGGGGGCCACCGGGGAGCTGTTTTTT.

The chain employs TRBV7-8 and TRBJ1-5, with D uncertain. The V and J ends lost 2 bases and 0 bases respectively, with 5 bases between them. Germline lookup yields CDR1 SGHVS and CDR2 FQNEAQ. The CDR3 is 14 amino acids. CDR3: CASSLRYSNQPQHF. Written as DNA, the CDR3 is TGTGCCAGCAGCTTACGGTATAGCAATCAGCCCCAGCATTTT.

CDR3 DNA sequence: TGTGCCAGCAGCTTAGCTACGGGGGGGTCAGTGAACATTCAGTACTTC. Residues: CASSLATGGSVNIQYF. The V gene is TRBV7-9, the J gene TRBJ2-4; 8 bases are a match to TRBD2. Germline CDR1 SEHNR, CDR2 FQNEAQ (reference sequence). Unmatched junction bases numbered 8, after V lost 0 bases and J lost 7 bases. This CDR3 comprises 16 residues.

V gene TRBV5-1 combines with J gene TRBJ1-6, with 8 nucleotides matching TRBD1. V was clipped by 4 bases and J by 9 bases; unmatched bases: 6. This CDR3 has 14 residues. The germline V gene has CDR1 SGHRS and CDR2 YFSETQ. CDR3 bases: TGCGCCAGCAGCGCCGGACAGGGTACTTCACCCCTCCACTTT. It yields the protein CASSAGQGTSPLHF.

The V call is TRBV15, the J call TRBJ1-2; the D gene is possibly TRBD1 (5 bases). Germline V gene data show CDR1 as LNHNV and CDR2 as YYDKDF (reference sequence). This CDR3 has 13 residues. The V end was cut by 3 bases, the J end by 7 bases, with 12 bases between. The CDR3 DNA follows: TGTGCCACCAGCAGGGCCAGGGTGGGTGGCTACACCTTC. This gives the protein CATSRARVGGYTF. Variable domain in full (rest from reference TRBV15 and TRBJ1-2): DAMVIQNPRYQVTQFGKPVTLSCSQTLNHNVMYWYQQKSSQAPKLLFHYYDKDFNNEADTPDNFQSRRPNTSFCFLDIRSPGLGDTAMYLCATSRARVGGYTFGSGTRLTVV.

This rearrangement joins TRBV3-1 (or the pseudogene TRBV3-2) to TRBJ1-6; 7 nucleotides match TRBD1. Germline lookup yields CDR1 LGHDT and CDR2 YNNKEL (reference sequence). J was trimmed by 5 bases and V by 4 bases; bases with no gene match: 5. The CDR3 consists of 15 residues. The CDR3 nucleotides read TGTGCCAGCAGCCCTGGACAGGTCGATAATTCACCCCTCCACTTT. As protein: CASSPGQVDNSPLHF.

The sample holds one count of this clone. The DNA of the CDR3 is TGTGCCAGTAGTATCGACGCTAGCTCTGGAAACACCATATATTTT. Its protein product is CASSIDASSGNTIYF. The chain combines TRBV19 with TRBJ1-3; no reliable D call. V lost 3 bases to trimming and J lost 0 bases, with 9 bases between them. Germline assignment: CDR1 LNHDA and CDR2 SQIVND (reference sequence). The CDR3 sequence is 15 residues long. Supplemented by reference TRBV19 and TRBJ1-3, the full variable domain reads DGGITQSPKYLFRKEGQNVTLSCEQNLNHDAMYWYRQDPGQGLRLIYYSQIVNDFQKGDIAEGYSVSREKKESFPLTVTSAQKNPTAFYLCASSIDASSGNTIYFGEGSWLTVV.

The V and J genes are TRBV6-5 and TRBJ2-2, with 8 bases that match TRBD1. The CDR3 sequence is 15 residues long. From germline, CDR1 is MNHEY and CDR2 SVGAGI. V lost 7 bases and J lost 2; bases outside the gene matches: 6. The DNA of the CDR3 is TGTGCCAGCACCCCGACAGGGGCCAACACCGGGGAGCTGTTTTTT. It specifies CASTPTGANTGELFF.

The chain is built from TRBV5-1 and TRBJ2-5, with 8 bases lining up with TRBD1. This CDR3 comprises 15 residues. CDR1 and CDR2 (germline): SGHRS, YFSETQ. Trimming at V came to 3 bases and at J to 4 bases, leaving 8 bases not matched to a gene. DNA of the CDR3: TGCGCCAGCAGCTGGGACTCAGGGGGCGGAGAGACCCAGTACTTC. Its translation is CASSWDSGGGETQYF.

The chain couples TRBV6-5 to TRBJ1-3; TRBD1 might be the D (6 bases). The CDR3 runs 15 residues. Trimming stripped 4 bases from V and 4 bases from J, with 14 bases between. The germline V gene has CDR1 MNHEY and CDR2 SVGAGI. CDR3 nucleotides: TGTGCCAGCAGTTTAAGCAGGACAGAAGGAAACACCATATATTTT. The encoded protein is CASSLSRTEGNTIYF.

CDR3 in DNA: TGTGCCAGCAGCCTACTAGCGGGATCCACAGATACGCAGTATTTT. This gives the protein CASSLLAGSTDTQYF. V and J are TRBV5-5 and TRBJ2-3, with 10 bases fitting TRBD2. V shed 4 bases and J 2 bases; nucleotides not matched to a gene: 4. CDR1 SGHKS and CDR2 YYEKEE come from the germline V gene (reference sequence). This CDR3 comprises 15 residues.

The rearrangement links TRBV3-1 (or the pseudogene TRBV3-2) to TRBJ2-5; 9 bases fit TRBD2. Germline-derived CDR1 and CDR2 are LGHDT and YNNKEL (reference sequence). V was clipped by 4 bases and J by 4 bases; unmatched bases: 10. The CDR3 consists of 16 residues. CDR3 region: CASSPLVAGVLETQYF. DNA for the CDR3: TGTGCCAGCAGCCCCCTTGTAGCGGGGGTTCTAGAGACCCAGTACTTC.

This sequence joins TRBV6-4 and TRBJ1-2; 10 nucleotides match TRBD1. V gave up 6 bases and J gave up 5 bases; unmatched junction bases: 6. This CDR3 comprises 14 residues. Germline V CDR1 and CDR2: MRHNA, SNTAGT. CDR3 nucleotide sequence: TGTGCCAGCAGGGAGGGACAGGGGAATTATGGCTACACCTTC. It is translated as CASREGQGNYGYTF.

This sequence joins TRBV6-5 and TRBJ2-5; tentative D call: TRBD1 (6 bases). Germline V gene data show CDR1 as MNHEY and CDR2 as SVGAGI. The length of the CDR3 is 14 residues. V was cut by 5 bases and J by 1 base, with 11 bases left in between. The CDR3 nucleotides are TGTGCCAGCAGTAGCGACAGGATCCAAGAGACCCAGTACTTC. Its translation is CASSSDRIQETQYF.

V is TRBV6-5 and J is TRBJ1-2, with 7 positions matching TRBD1. This CDR3 has 13 residues. J lost 4 bases, V lost 6 bases, and 5 bases had no gene match. Germline V lookup: CDR1 MNHEY, CDR2 SVGAGI. The CDR3 is CASRETGIYGYTF. The CDR3 DNA is TGTGCCAGCAGAGAGACAGGGATCTATGGCTACACCTTC.

Here the CDR3 reads CASKASGSDWAGELFF. Here the CDR3 DNA reads TGTGCCAGCAAGGCCAGCGGGAGCGACTGGGCCGGGGAGCTGTTTTTT. The V and J genes are TRBV9 and TRBJ2-2; 8 bases match TRBD2. CDR1 is SGDLS and CDR2 is YYNGEE in the germline V gene. The length of the CDR3 is 16 residues. With V trimmed by 6 bases and J by 6 bases, 13 bases remained unmatched.

This rearrangement joins TRBV19 to TRBJ1-3; D not certain. The CDR3 sequence is 15 residues long. Trimming cost V 5 bases and J 0 bases, with 11 bases left between them. The V gene's germline CDR1 is LNHDA and CDR2 SQIVND (reference sequence). The CDR3 coding sequence is TGTGCCAGTAGTGCTAACTCAGGCTCTGGAAACACCATATATTTT. Its translation: CASSANSGSGNTIYF.

A single count supports this clone. J is TRBJ2-7 and V is TRBV25-1; 10 bases fit TRBD2. Germline V gene data show CDR1 as MGHDK and CDR2 as SYGVNS. CDR3 length: 17 amino acids. Trimming at V came to 4 bases and at J to 8 bases, leaving 17 bases not matched to a gene. The CDR3 DNA sequence: TGTGCCAGCAGTGGTGATAGCGGGGGGCAGACATACGGCAAGCAGTACTTC. This encodes CASSGDSGGQTYGKQYF.

This clone has just one count. V is TRBV19 and J is TRBJ2-7, with 9 bases matching TRBD1. The CDR3 contains 14 residues. Germline lookup yields CDR1 LNHDA and CDR2 SQIVND (reference sequence). The V gene end was trimmed by 5 bases and the J gene end by 6 bases; junction bases not matched to a gene: 8. CDR3 protein: CASSVQGAVLEQYF. CDR3 in DNA: TGTGCCAGTAGTGTACAGGGGGCGGTTCTCGAGCAGTACTTC.

The J gene is TRBJ1-4, the V gene TRBV11-3; TRBD1 might be the D (5 bases). V lost 3 bases, J lost 7 bases, and 9 bases lay in between. The germline gives CDR1 SGHNT, CDR2 YENEEA. The CDR3 contains 13 residues. CDR3 nucleotide sequence: TGTGCCAGCAGCTTGACAGATACTGAAAAACTGTTTTTT. Translating it yields CASSLTDTEKLFF.

The chain has TRBV12-3 or TRBV12-4 and TRBJ1-1; the match to TRBD1 covers 7 bases. The CDR3 totals 13 residues. Germline trimming cut 6 bases from V and 4 bases from J; bases unmatched to any gene: 5. The CDR3 sequence is CASRDTGVTEAFF. DNA for the CDR3: TGTGCCAGCAGAGATACAGGGGTCACTGAAGCTTTCTTT.

This clone has a single count. The V and J genes are TRBV30 and TRBJ1-6; the D is unclear. Germline CDR1 reads GTSNPN; CDR2 reads SVGIG (reference sequence). V dropped 5 bases and J dropped 8 bases, with 7 bases sitting between them. There are 11 residues in the CDR3. The CDR3 region has the DNA TGTGCCTGGTCTAGTGATTCACCCCTCCACTTT. Translated: CAWSSDSPLHF.

The chain has TRBV5-1 and TRBJ1-2; 7 nucleotides agree with TRBD1. The ends lost 3 bases at V and 3 bases at J; junction bases unmatched: 8. There are 15 residues in the CDR3. Germline CDR1 and CDR2: SGHRS and YFSETQ. Here the CDR3 DNA reads TGCGCCAGCAGCTCAGGGGGTAATCAAGACTATGGCTACACCTTC. Encoded protein: CASSSGGNQDYGYTF.